This T cell receptor beta chain was recorded in a study of beta chain features in type 1 diabetes (dated by TCRdb to 2017 to 2018). Regarding the study in general: No differences in mean age, gender distribution, total cell number or subset yield were found between patients and healthy donors. In the study, recently diagnosed type 1 diabetes patients and matched healthy donors were compared on the TCRB repertoires of their sorted circulating CD4+ T cell subsets. A total of 100 million to 110 million sorted cells were examined across all samples, and a strong correlation was observed between cell number per subset and RNA yield. Regulatory and stem cell-like memory subsets were obtained from only 8 patients and roughly eight healthy donors, while naive and central memory subsets were obtained from all 30 or so donors.

The CDR3 holds 14 amino acids from the cysteine to the phenylalanine. This entry keeps only the CDR3 DNA: 42 bases, framed from base 1. The germline V gene encodes CDR1 MGHDK and CDR2 SYGVNS. Compared with germline, V lacks 8 bases and J lacks 15 bases; bases without a gene match: 19. From each donor, a single peripheral blood sample of 100 to 150 mL on average was drawn into heparinised tubes. A BD FACSAria II and a panel including CD45RO, CCR7, CD25, CD127, CD95 and CD27 were used to sort naive, central memory, regulatory and stem cell-like memory CD4+ T cells. All sorted populations exceeded 95% purity. PBMCs were separated immediately by Lymphoprep density gradient centrifugation and were stained directly, without being cultured. So that batch effects would be minimized, each experiment stained and sorted samples in pairs, pairing one healthy donor with one patient. The entire isolated RNA was reverse transcribed using the High Capacity cDNA Reverse Transcription Kit, and thus expressed TCRB transcripts were sequenced. Naive, central memory and regulatory T cell samples underwent deep immunoSEQ sequencing, averaging roughly 3.5 million total reads per sample. After sorted cells were lysed in RLT buffer, RNA was extracted with DNase-treated RNeasy Micro or Mini kits, with the choice depending on cell number. To prevent cross-contamination, each cell subset was processed individually, whereas patient and healthy donor samples were processed jointly. Using the immunoSEQ multiplex PCR, TCRB sequences were amplified from cDNA into 87-bp fragments spanning the CDR3 region. Amplicons were sequenced on the Illumina HiSeq platform. Regarding the original processing steps: PCR bias was corrected computationally using synthetic template baselines, and reads within Hamming distance 2 were collapsed, with unmergeable singletons discarded. Reads were aligned to IMGT to assign V, D and J genes, CDR3 length, and insertions or deletions at six rearrangement sites. Within each subset, clonotype counts were normalized to sorted cell number, after which true diversity and Gini coefficients were computed with the tcR R package. Repertoire sharing was quantified using the overlap coefficient calculated on TCRB nucleotide sequences. Out-of-frame TCRB sequences from naive cells were analyzed to stand in for the pre-selection repertoire. TCRdb retrieved this table from immuneACCESS and kept in-frame rearrangements only. Not all clones are present; in checked studies, unresolved V genes account for under half, and no reason is known for the remainder. The V and J calls and the clone size are those of that table, but D and trimming were determined from the DNA. The sample table holds some 280,000 clones, of which approximately 14% were seen once. Over 0.015% of the sample is taken by the ten largest.

Concerning this clone: There is no known antigen for this receptor. Base qualities are not at hand, and no much larger clone is one base apart.

General conclusions and limits of the study: Because cDNA rather than genomic DNA was sequenced, highly expressing activated cells could have been over-represented, although no difference in activation and CD3 levels was found between groups. Shorter templates might have been favored by PCR, but patient and control samples were amplified and corrected together, so both groups would have been affected equally by any skew. Naive, central memory and regulatory TCRB repertoires appeared to be more alike among patients than among healthy donors. Fewer insertions and more nucleotide deletions at VDJ recombination sites were observed in patients with type 1 diabetes, implying thymic rearrangement abnormalities. Only small numbers of individuals were included in the HLA sub-analyses, which left unresolved whether HLA type had any influence on TCRB rearrangement. Type 1 diabetes patients showed a moderate but significant shortening of TCRB CDR3 length in all four CD4+ subsets.

The sample taken for sequencing was naive CD4+ T cells from blood. The sample's cell subset or site label is to be understood as: true naive CD4+ T cells. This clonotype was obtained from a man aged 25-45 years with type 1 diabetes. The chain is assembled from TRBV25-1 and TRBJ2-4, and TRBD2 aligns with 7 junction nucleotides. This receptor carries the CDR3 CASPRPRGVYLRYF. The DNA is TGTGCCAGCCCACGCCCCCGGGGGGTTTATCTTCGGTACTTC.